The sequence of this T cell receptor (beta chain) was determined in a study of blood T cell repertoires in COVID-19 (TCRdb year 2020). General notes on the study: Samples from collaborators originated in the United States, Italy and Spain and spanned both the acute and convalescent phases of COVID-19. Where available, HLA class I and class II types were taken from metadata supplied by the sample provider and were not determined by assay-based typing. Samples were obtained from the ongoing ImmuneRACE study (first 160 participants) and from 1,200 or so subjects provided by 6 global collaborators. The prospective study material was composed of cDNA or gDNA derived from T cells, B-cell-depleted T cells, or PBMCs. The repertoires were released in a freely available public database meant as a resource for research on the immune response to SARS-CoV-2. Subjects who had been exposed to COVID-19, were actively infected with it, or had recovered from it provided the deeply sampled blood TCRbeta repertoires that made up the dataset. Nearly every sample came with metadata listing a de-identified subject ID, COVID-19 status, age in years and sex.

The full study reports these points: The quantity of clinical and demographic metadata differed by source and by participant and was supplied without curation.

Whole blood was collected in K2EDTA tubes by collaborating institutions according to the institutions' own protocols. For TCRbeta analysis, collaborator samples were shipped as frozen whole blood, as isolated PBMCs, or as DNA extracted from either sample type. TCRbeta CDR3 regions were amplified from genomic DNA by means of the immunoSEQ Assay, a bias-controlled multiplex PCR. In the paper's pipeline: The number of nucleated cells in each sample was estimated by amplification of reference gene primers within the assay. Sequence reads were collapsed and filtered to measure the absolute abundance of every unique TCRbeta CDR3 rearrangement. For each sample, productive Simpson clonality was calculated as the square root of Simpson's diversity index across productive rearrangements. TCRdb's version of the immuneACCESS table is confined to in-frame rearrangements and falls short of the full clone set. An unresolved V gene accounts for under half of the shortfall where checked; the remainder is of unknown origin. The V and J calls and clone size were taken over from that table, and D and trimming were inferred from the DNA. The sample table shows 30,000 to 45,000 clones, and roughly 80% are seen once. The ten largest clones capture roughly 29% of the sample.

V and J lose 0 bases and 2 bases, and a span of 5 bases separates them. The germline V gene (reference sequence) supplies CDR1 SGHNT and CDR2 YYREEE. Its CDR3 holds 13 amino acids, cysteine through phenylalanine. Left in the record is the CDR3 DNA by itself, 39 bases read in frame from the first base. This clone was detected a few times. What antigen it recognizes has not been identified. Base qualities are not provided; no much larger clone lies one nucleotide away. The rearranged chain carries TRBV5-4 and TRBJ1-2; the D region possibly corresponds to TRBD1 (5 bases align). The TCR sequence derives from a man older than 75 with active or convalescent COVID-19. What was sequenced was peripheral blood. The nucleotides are TGTGCCAGCAGCTTGGACAGGAACTATGGCTACACCTTC. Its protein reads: CASSLDRNYGYTF.